Below are 21 T cell receptor beta chains sequenced from a single sample in a study of cytomegalovirus exposure and HLA in healthy donors. It was with 60 Vbeta and 13 Jbeta primers that the PCR ran. The assay was immunoSEQ multiplex PCR, and TCRdb's table has in-frame clones only and misses some. The sample consists of around 150,000 clones, around 81% of them appearing once. Sequencing used PBMCs. Source of these receptors: a middle-aged woman in good health and CMV-seronegative.

The chain recombines TRBV5-1 with TRBJ2-2, with D possibly TRBD1 on 5 matching bases. The V gene's germline CDR1 is SGHRS and CDR2 YFSETQ. The CDR3 length is 14 residues. Between the trimmed V and J ends, which lost 2 bases and 7 bases, there was a span of 12 bases. The CDR3 spells CASSFSRQGGELFF. Here the CDR3 DNA reads TGCGCCAGCAGCTTTTCCAGGCAGGGCGGGGAGCTGTTTTTT.

V and J are TRBV11-2 and TRBJ1-5; D is unclear. The CDR3 length is 13 residues. V lost 2 bases to trimming and J lost 1 base, with 3 bases between them. CDR1 and CDR2 from the germline V gene are SGHAT and FQNNGV. In DNA form, the CDR3 reads TGTGCCAGCAGCTTACTAAGCAATCAGCCCCAGCATTTT. Translating it yields CASSLLSNQPQHF.

V is TRBV29-1 and J is TRBJ2-1; TRBD1 is a possible D gene (6 bases). CDR1 SQVTM and CDR2 ANQGSEA come from the germline V gene. Deletions cut 2 bases from V and 0 bases from J, with 8 bases between. This CDR3 comprises 14 residues. The CDR3 DNA sequence: TGCAGCGTTGAAAGGGGGAGCTCCTACAATGAGCAGTTCTTC. This encodes CSVERGSSYNEQFF.

The CDR3 nucleotides are TGTGCCACCAGCAGAGAGATTGGGGGGGACACTGAAGCTTTCTTT. This encodes CATSREIGGDTEAFF. This chain links TRBV15 with TRBJ1-1; possible D gene TRBD1, 5 bases. CDR3 length: 15 amino acids. CDR1 and CDR2 (germline): LNHNV, YYDKDF (reference sequence). Trimming left V 0 bases short and J 3 bases short, with 11 bases between.

This clone appeared once. V gene TRBV21-1 combines with J gene TRBJ1-5; whether TRBD1, the table's D call, matches the DNA was not checked. TRBV21-1 is a listed pseudogene. The CDR3 spans 14 residues. The CDR3 sequence: CAGTGRGVHQPQHF. The CDR3 DNA is TGTGCCGGGACAGGGAGGGGAGTACATCAGCCCCAGCATTTT.

This chain connects TRBV18 to TRBJ1-4; D gene uncertain. The CDR3 contains 13 residues. Per the germline V gene, CDR1 is KGHSH and CDR2 is LQKENI. The ends were cut back, 6 bases at V and 0 bases at J, with 5 bases in the middle. CDR3 sequence reads: CASSPTTNEKLFF. The CDR3 bases are TGTGCCAGCTCCCCCACAACTAATGAAAAACTGTTTTTT.

V is TRBV19 and J is TRBJ2-5, with a weak D call TRBD1 (5 bases). This CDR3 comprises 14 residues. V was pared by 7 bases and J by 5 bases, with 17 bases between. Germline V gene lookup returns CDR1 LNHDA and CDR2 SQIVND (reference sequence). The CDR3 reads CASTQALGSETQYF. CDR3 in DNA: TGTGCCAGTACACAGGCCTTGGGTTCGGAGACCCAGTACTTC.

This clone was detected once. CDR3 amino acids: CASSLSGGAEARELFF. CDR3 DNA: TGTGCCAGCAGCTTGTCTGGCGGGGCCGAGGCTCGGGAGCTGTTTTTT. The gene calls are TRBV11-2 and TRBJ2-2; tentatively, D is TRBD2 (6 bases). V lost 3 bases to trimming and J lost 9 bases, with 20 bases between them. CDR3 length: 16 residues. Germline lookup yields CDR1 SGHAT and CDR2 FQNNGV.

This chain uses TRBV7-2 with TRBJ1-2; 8 bases agree with TRBD1. The CDR3 totals 17 residues. CDR1 is SGHTA and CDR2 is FQGNSA in the germline V gene. V dropped 2 bases and J dropped 8; count of bases not matched to a gene: 16. The CDR3 spells CASSLTHLPDRETGYTF. The CDR3 DNA follows: TGTGCCAGCAGCTTAACCCACCTCCCGGACAGGGAAACCGGCTACACCTTC.

The chain joins TRBV2 to TRBJ2-1; 11 bases agree with TRBD2. CDR3 size: 15 residues. Germline CDR1 is SNHLY and CDR2 is FYNNEI. With 2 bases clipped from V and 5 bases from J, the junction kept 2 bases outside the gene matches. This CDR3 reads CASSETTSGNNEQFF. For the CDR3, the DNA is TGTGCCAGCAGTGAAACGACTAGCGGGAACAATGAGCAGTTCTTC.

V usage is TRBV2 and J usage is TRBJ2-2; D perhaps matches TRBD1 (5 bases). Germline V gene data show CDR1 as SNHLY and CDR2 as FYNNEI. Between the trimmed V and J ends, which lost 5 bases and 4 bases, there was a span of 5 bases. This CDR3 has 12 residues. This CDR3 reads CASSRGTGELFF. DNA for the CDR3: TGTGCCAGCAGTAGGGGCACCGGGGAGCTGTTTTTT.

This sequence joins TRBV28 and TRBJ1-2; the D gene is possibly TRBD1 (6 bases). V lost 2 bases and J lost 6, with 16 bases in between. Germline loops: CDR1 MDHEN, CDR2 SYDVKM. CDR3 size: 15 residues. This CDR3 reads CASSLRAPGGDGYTF. In nucleotides, the CDR3 is TGTGCCAGCAGTTTAAGGGCTCCGGGGGGCGATGGCTACACCTTC.

V is TRBV10-3 and J is TRBJ2-2; D gene uncertain. This CDR3 is built from 13 residues. The V gene lost 3 bases and the J gene lost 5 bases, with 7 bases spanning the gap. Germline values: CDR1 ENHRY, CDR2 SYGVKD. CDR3 nucleotide sequence: TGTGCCATCAGTGACCCAGTTACCGGGGAGCTGTTTTTT. It codes for CAISDPVTGELFF.

The count of this clone is one. This chain links TRBV30 with TRBJ2-2; D perhaps matches TRBD2 (6 bases). In germline, CDR1 is GTSNPN, CDR2 SVGIG (reference sequence). The CDR3 runs to 14 residues. V dropped 6 bases and J dropped 6 bases, with 17 bases sitting between them. The CDR3 DNA sequence: TGTGCCTGCAGGGCGGGACCTAGCGCCGGGGAGCTGTTTTTT. This sequence encodes CACRAGPSAGELFF.

V is TRBV4-2 and J is TRBJ2-3; no clear D. With 0 bases removed from V and 2 bases from J, the gap between germline ends came to 3 bases. Germline CDR1 LGHNA, CDR2 YNFKEQ. The CDR3 runs to 13 residues. Written as DNA, the CDR3 is TGTGCCAGCAGCCAAGAATACACAGATACGCAGTATTTT. Its translation: CASSQEYTDTQYF.

The CDR3 loop is CSVERHRGDYGYTF. As DNA, the CDR3 is TGCAGCGTTGAACGGCACAGGGGGGACTATGGCTACACCTTC. This sequence joins TRBV29-1 and TRBJ1-2; 8 nucleotides match TRBD1. Germline CDR1 SQVTM, CDR2 ANQGSEA. CDR3 length equals 14 residues. The V gene end was trimmed by 2 bases and the J gene end by 3 bases; junction bases not matched to a gene: 5.

CDR3 bases: TGTGCCAGCATCCTTGGACAGGCCCAAGAGACCCAGTACTTC. It codes for CASILGQAQETQYF. V usage is TRBV6-6 and J usage is TRBJ2-5; the match to TRBD1 covers 7 bases. Germline CDR1 reads MNHNY; CDR2 reads SVGAGI (reference sequence). The ends lost 7 bases at V and 1 base at J; junction bases unmatched: 6. This CDR3 is 14 amino acids long.

The chain links TRBV5-4 to TRBJ2-3, with a weak D call TRBD2 (5 bases). Deletions cut 7 bases from V and 5 bases from J, with 14 bases between. The CDR3 covers 13 residues. The germline CDR1 and CDR2 sequences are SGHNT and YYREEE (reference sequence). The CDR3 loop reads CASGPGSVDTQYF. The CDR3 DNA follows: TGTGCCAGCGGACCGGGATCGGTAGATACGCAGTATTTT.

The gene calls are TRBV18 and TRBJ2-7, with D possibly TRBD1 on 5 matching bases. Germline values: CDR1 KGHSH, CDR2 LQKENI. This CDR3 region has 14 residues. V was trimmed by 3 bases and J by 3 bases, leaving 12 bases between them. CDR3 nucleotides: TGTGCCAGCTCACCCCTAGGGGTAGTCTACGAGCAGTACTTC. It encodes CASSPLGVVYEQYF.

This rearrangement joins TRBV5-1 to TRBJ2-3; 8 bases are a match to TRBD1. The junction had 7 bases not matched to a gene; V was cut back by 2 bases and J by 2 bases. The CDR3 runs 16 residues. Per germline, CDR1 SGHRS and CDR2 YFSETQ. The CDR3 nucleotides read TGCGCCAGCAGCTTTCGGACAGGGAGGTCCACAGATACGCAGTATTTT. Protein product: CASSFRTGRSTDTQYF.

This clone has a handful of counts. The J gene is TRBJ1-2, the V gene TRBV6-1; D is ambiguous. The germline CDR1 and CDR2 sequences are MNHNS and SASEGT. The CDR3 runs to 13 residues. Trimming removed 1 base from V and 6 bases from J, with 9 bases in between. For the CDR3, the DNA is TGTGCCAGCAGTGAAGGAGTGATGGATGGCTACACCTTC. It translates to CASSEGVMDGYTF.